This paragraph reports one T cell receptor beta chain. In germline, CDR1 is LNHDA, CDR2 SQIVND (reference sequence). There are 17 residues in the CDR3. Trimming pared 3 bases from V and 3 bases from J, leaving 17 bases between. This specimen belongs to a study of blood T cell repertoires in COVID-19. Produced via immunoSEQ multiplex PCR; TCRdb's table is partial and in-frame only. The profile covers about 11,000 clones, with 84% appearing a single time and about a third taken by the ten largest. This TCR was recovered from a man aged 50 to 60 with active COVID-19. Input material: peripheral blood. V gene TRBV19 combines with J gene TRBJ2-2; D might be TRBD1 (5 bases). CDR3 DNA sequence: TGTGCCAGTAGTATGGGGCCCTCCCGTGGGGACACCGGGGAGCTGTTTTTT. Its translation: CASSMGPSRGDTGELFF.